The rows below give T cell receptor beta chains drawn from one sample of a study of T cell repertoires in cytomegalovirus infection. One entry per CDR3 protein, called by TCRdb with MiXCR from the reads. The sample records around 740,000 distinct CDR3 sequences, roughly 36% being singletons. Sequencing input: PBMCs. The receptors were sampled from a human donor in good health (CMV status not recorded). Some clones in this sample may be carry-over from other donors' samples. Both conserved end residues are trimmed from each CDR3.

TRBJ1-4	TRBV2	ASMGSDRGREKLF
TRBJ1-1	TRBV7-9	ASSLGTGTEAF
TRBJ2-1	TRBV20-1	SVPHPESSYNEQF
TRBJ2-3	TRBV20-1	SAPWGLSTDTQY
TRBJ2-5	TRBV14	ASSQEPRFAETQY
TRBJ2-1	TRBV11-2	ASSLALAYGNEQF
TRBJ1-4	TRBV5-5	ASSGSVEKLF
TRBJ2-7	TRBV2	ASSLLGGVGRDEQY
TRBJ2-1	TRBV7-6	ASSSYPTSRGMRSSYNEQF
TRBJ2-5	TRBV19	ASSIVGGHETQY
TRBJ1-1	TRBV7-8	ASTRRGGLTESF
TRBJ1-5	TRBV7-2	ASSPYGNQPQH
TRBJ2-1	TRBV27	ASSSPATSGGNEQF
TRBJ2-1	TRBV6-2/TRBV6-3	ASSPARAGGSYNEQF
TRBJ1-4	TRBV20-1	SASRISEKLF
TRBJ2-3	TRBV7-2	ASSLERRDTQY